The 29 T cell receptor beta chains presented below share a single source sample, sequenced in a study of regulatory T cells in long-lasting Graves disease. Time point: newly diagnosed GD, antithyroid drugs for less than 3 months. After RNA was extracted from PBMCs, the TCR library was made from it. CDR3-region Arm-PCR and iRepertoire HTBI primers produced the TCR beta libraries. TCRdb itself ran the multiplex PCR reads through MiXCR, one entry per CDR3 protein. The repertoire consists of roughly 350,000 distinct CDR3 sequences, with about a sixth occurring once and the leading ten covering approximately 30%. These same data were also listed under a study on T cells in Graves' hyperthyroidism and ophthalmopathy.

The material sequenced was peripheral blood mononuclear cells (PBMCs), taken at new diagnosis, from a patient treated with antithyroid drugs. These receptors originate from a man in his forties with Graves disease.

This clonotype was counted only a few times. The chain uses TRBV5-6 and TRBJ2-2; 10 bases agree with TRBD1. Germline V CDR1 and CDR2: SGHDT, YYEEEE. The CDR3 consists of 16 residues. The trim removed 4 bases at V and 1 base at J, leaving 4 bases unmatched. The CDR3 spells CASSERDRGNTGELFF. CDR3 sequence (DNA): TGTGCCAGCAGCGAAAGGGACAGGGGGAACACCGGGGAGCTGTTTTTT.

The chain has TRBV5-1 and TRBJ1-3, with unresolved D. The CDR3 sequence is 14 residues long. Germline assignment: CDR1 SGHRS and CDR2 YFSETQ. V was clipped by 0 bases and J by 0 bases, with 4 bases between them. CDR3 loop: CASSLDTSGNTIYF. The CDR3 DNA reads as TGCGCCAGCAGCTTGGACACCTCTGGAAACACCATATATTTT.

The V and J genes are TRBV5-1 and TRBJ2-7; the match to TRBD1 covers 9 bases. This CDR3 is 15 amino acids long. Losses at the gene ends were 5 bases for V and 2 bases for J; bases not matched to a gene: 8. From germline, CDR1 is SGHRS and CDR2 YFSETQ. The DNA for the CDR3 is TGCGCCAGCAGAGAACAGGGGGCGCGAACCTACGAGCAGTACTTC. Amino acid sequence: CASREQGARTYEQYF.

This clonotype was recorded at least ten times. The V and J genes are TRBV12-3 or TRBV12-4 and TRBJ1-4, with TRBD1 matching over 8 bases. The CDR3 spans 13 residues. Unmatched junction bases numbered 7, after V lost 3 bases and J lost 13 bases. CDR3 in amino acids: CASSFGQGVGLFF. The CDR3 DNA reads as TGTGCCAGCAGTTTCGGACAGGGAGTGGGACTGTTTTTT.

V gene TRBV19 combines with J gene TRBJ2-2; perhaps D is TRBD1 or TRBD2 (5 bases each). The germline V gene encodes CDR1 LNHDA and CDR2 SQIVND (reference sequence). Between the trimmed V and J ends, which lost 3 bases and 0 bases, there was a span of 11 bases. This CDR3 is built from 16 residues. CDR3 protein: CASSIGTHANTGELFF. The CDR3, as DNA: TGTGCCAGTAGTATTGGGACGCACGCGAACACCGGGGAGCTGTTTTTT.

This clonotype was seen at least ten times. The chain combines TRBV12-3 or TRBV12-4 with TRBJ2-5; D call uncertain. The CDR3 runs to 14 residues. Trimming cost V 3 bases and J 5 bases, with 13 bases left between them. DNA for the CDR3: TGTGCCAGCAGTTTCTCTGACATGAGTGAGACCCAGTACTTC. This sequence encodes CASSFSDMSETQYF.

The rearrangement joins TRBV4-2 to TRBJ1-4; D is unresolved. CDR1 is LGHNA, CDR2 YNFKEQ, per germline. The germline V and J ends were trimmed by 7 bases and 3 bases, with 9 bases remaining between them. This CDR3 is 13 amino acids long. The CDR3 DNA sequence: TGTGCCAGCACCCGCGGAGCTAATGAAAAACTGTTTTTT. It specifies CASTRGANEKLFF.

This clonotype showed up many times. The rearrangement uses TRBV5-1 and TRBJ2-5, with D tentatively TRBD2 (5 bases). In germline, CDR1 is SGHRS, CDR2 YFSETQ. This CDR3 has 11 residues. With 7 bases removed from V and 5 bases from J, the gap between germline ends came to 9 bases. In DNA form, the CDR3 reads TGCGCCAGCGGACTCGATGAGACCCAGTACTTC. The encoded protein is CASGLDETQYF.

In its sample, this clonotype was seen a few times. This sequence may be a read error, since a much larger clone differs from it by one base. This chain joins TRBV27 and TRBJ2-7, with 9 positions matching TRBD1. CDR1 and CDR2 from the germline V gene are MNHEY and SMNVEV (reference sequence). The CDR3 totals 18 residues. The chain's CDR3 is CASGAWDRDFLGPYGQYF. The CDR3, as DNA: TGTGCCAGCGGGGCCTGGGACAGGGACTTCCTGGGGCCCTACGGGCAGTACTTC.

This clonotype was observed a few times. The V and J genes are TRBV9 and TRBJ2-2; possible D gene TRBD1, 5 bases. Between the trimmed V and J ends, which lost 3 bases and 1 base, there was a span of 16 bases. Germline assignment: CDR1 SGDLS and CDR2 YYNGEE. There are 17 residues in the CDR3. This chain's CDR3 is CASSEQGHFLNTGELFF. The CDR3 DNA reads TGTGCCAGCAGCGAGCAGGGTCACTTTTTGAACACCGGGGAGCTGTTTTTT.

Ten or more counts support this clonotype. The genes are TRBV7-8 and TRBJ1-1; D call uncertain. There are 16 residues in the CDR3. V lost 6 bases and J lost 1, with 18 bases in between. Looked up from germline, CDR1 is SGHVS and CDR2 is FQNEAQ. Here the CDR3 reads CASSPTLAASNTEAFF. CDR3 DNA: TGTGCCAGCAGTCCCACCCTGGCGGCTTCGAACACTGAAGCTTTCTTT.

In this sample, this clonotype turned up a few times. The rearrangement links TRBV20-1 to TRBJ1-1; possible D gene TRBD1, 6 bases. V was shortened by 5 bases and J by 6 bases, with 13 bases between the two germline ends. CDR1 is DFQATT, CDR2 SNEGSKA, per germline (reference sequence). The CDR3 spans 12 residues. Here the CDR3 reads CSAQGSNAEAFF. CDR3 bases: TGCAGTGCTCAGGGGTCGAATGCTGAAGCTTTCTTT.

This clonotype was picked up a small number of times. The V call is TRBV20-1, the J call TRBJ1-5; D is uncertain. CDR3 size: 12 residues. V lost 6 bases to trimming and J lost 3 bases, with 9 bases between them. Germline assignment: CDR1 DFQATT and CDR2 SNEGSKA (reference sequence). The CDR3 is CSARTANQPQHF. DNA for the CDR3: TGCAGTGCGAGGACGGCCAATCAGCCCCAGCATTTT.

The rearrangement links TRBV5-6 to TRBJ2-3; 10 nucleotides agree with TRBD1. This CDR3 has 15 amino acids. Germline CDR1 and CDR2: SGHDT and YYEEEE. The J segment lost 3 bases and the V segment lost 5 bases, leaving 6 bases of the junction unmatched. CDR3 amino acids: CASSGWDRGTDTQYF. The CDR3 region has the DNA TGTGCCAGCAGTGGCTGGGACAGGGGTACAGATACGCAGTATTTT.

This clonotype was seen many times. This sequence joins TRBV11-3 and TRBJ2-7; D perhaps matches TRBD1 (6 bases). Germline V gives CDR1 SGHNT, CDR2 YENEEA. V was clipped by 0 bases and J by 6 bases, with 9 bases between them. The CDR3 spans 13 residues. CDR3 in amino acids: CASSLDRGSEQYF. CDR3 in DNA: TGTGCCAGCAGCTTAGACAGGGGCTCCGAGCAGTACTTC.

This clonotype was seen more than once but under ten times. The chain links TRBV5-5 to TRBJ1-4; D is uncertain. This CDR3 contains 13 residues. The germline V gene encodes CDR1 SGHKS and CDR2 YYEKEE (reference sequence). V was trimmed by 4 bases and J by 8 bases, leaving 12 bases between them. The CDR3 bases are TGTGCCAGCAGCCCCCGACCCTGGGAAAAACTGTTTTTT. Translation: CASSPRPWEKLFF.

The V gene is TRBV6-1, the J gene TRBJ2-7, with D tentatively TRBD1 or TRBD2 (5 bases each). V was trimmed by 10 bases and J by 7 bases, leaving 23 bases between them. Germline assignment: CDR1 MNHNS and CDR2 SASEGT. There are 14 residues in the CDR3. CDR3 in amino acids: CATKLPGTLREQYF. CDR3 nucleotide sequence: TGTGCCACCAAACTCCCAGGGACCTTGAGGGAGCAGTACTTC.

This clonotype was recorded at least ten times. The V gene is TRBV5-1, the J gene TRBJ2-5; D not resolved. There are 14 residues in the CDR3. Trimming pared 1 base from V and 4 bases from J, leaving 11 bases between. Germline V CDR1 and CDR2: SGHRS, YFSETQ. CDR3 protein: CASSLHSTPETQYF. The CDR3, as DNA: TGCGCCAGCAGCTTGCATTCCACCCCAGAGACCCAGTACTTC. Looking up the rest from reference TRBV5-1 and TRBJ2-5 gives the full variable domain: KAGVTQTPRYLIKTRGQQVTLSCSPISGHRSVSWYQQTPGQGLQFLFEYFSETQRNKGNFPGRFSGRQFSNSRSEMNVSTLELGDSALYLCASSLHSTPETQYFGPGTRLLVL.

The table lists this clonotype with many counts. The J gene is TRBJ2-1, the V gene TRBV20-1; D may be TRBD2 (5 bases). There are 10 residues in the CDR3. Trimming left V 5 bases short and J 7 bases short, with 6 bases between. Germline loops: CDR1 DFQATT, CDR2 SNEGSKA (reference sequence). The CDR3 DNA is TGCAGTGCTCTAGCAAATGAGCAGTTCTTC. Protein product: CSALANEQFF.

This clonotype was seen a handful of times. This rearrangement joins TRBV7-9 to TRBJ2-7, with D perhaps TRBD1 (5 bases). Deletions cut 6 bases from V and 5 bases from J, with 11 bases between. CDR3 length: 12 amino acids. Per germline, CDR1 SEHNR and CDR2 FQNEAQ (reference sequence). The CDR3 bases are TGTGCCAGCAGGCAGGGTCCCAACGAGCAGTACTTC. This codes for CASRQGPNEQYF.

This clonotype appeared many times. The V gene is TRBV28, the J gene TRBJ2-1; 8 bases fit TRBD1. Germline V lookup: CDR1 MDHEN, CDR2 SYDVKM. The CDR3 is made up of 11 amino acids. Trimming removed 7 bases from V and 16 bases from J; junction bases left unmatched: 9. The CDR3, as DNA: TGTGCCAGCACCCAGGGGGCTAGAGCCTTCTTC. It yields the protein CASTQGARAFF.

The table lists this clonotype with many counts. V usage is TRBV24-1 and J usage is TRBJ2-2; 7 bases fit TRBD1. Per the germline V gene, CDR1 is KGHDR and CDR2 is SFDVKD. V gave up 5 bases and J gave up 3 bases; unmatched junction bases: 26. The CDR3 runs to 22 residues. CDR3 bases: TGTGCCACCAGTGCGGGCCCTTACCGGGACAGTTATTCCCTTAGTGACACCGGGGAGCTGTTTTTT. This sequence encodes CATSAGPYRDSYSLSDTGELFF.

This clonotype was seen a handful of times. No conserved phenylalanine or tryptophan ends this CDR3, so it is likely a read error. The V gene is TRBV12-3 or TRBV12-4, the J gene TRBJ2-7, with D unresolved. The J call could be wrong; TRBJ2-1 is a better fit for the DNA end. The CDR3 extends over 11 amino acids. The CDR3 sequence: CASSYRNEQFL. CDR3 in DNA: TGTGCCAGCAGTTACAGAAATGAGCAGTTCCTC.

This clonotype has only a few counts. The rearrangement links TRBV28 to TRBJ1-5; 7 positions agree with TRBD1. The germline CDR1 and CDR2 sequences are MDHEN and SYDVKM. This CDR3 spans 16 amino acids. The V gene end was trimmed by 6 bases and the J gene end by 6 bases; junction bases not matched to a gene: 14. The CDR3 DNA follows: TGTGCCAGCAGGTTGGTAGGGGGCACATATCTTCAGCCCCAGCATTTT. Translated: CASRLVGGTYLQPQHF.

This clonotype has ten or more counts. The chain links TRBV20-1 to TRBJ1-6; a weak D match, TRBD1 (5 bases). CDR1 and CDR2 from the germline V gene are DFQATT and SNEGSKA (reference sequence). The V gene lost 6 bases and the J gene lost 8 bases, with 14 bases spanning the gap. The CDR3 is 13 amino acids. CDR3 loop: CSATTGLYSPLHF. The CDR3 region has the DNA TGCAGTGCCACGACGGGGCTTTATTCACCCCTCCACTTT.

This clonotype was counted ten times or more. The chain is built from TRBV20-1 and TRBJ2-5; 7 bases are a match to TRBD2. This CDR3 region has 13 residues. The V segment lost 5 bases and the J segment 4 bases; nucleotides outside the gene matches: 7. Germline V gene lookup returns CDR1 DFQATT and CDR2 SNEGSKA (reference sequence). The CDR3 DNA reads as TGCAGTGCTGGCCGGACTAGTGGAGAGACCCAGTACTTC. It translates to CSAGRTSGETQYF.

As concerns this clonotype: This may arise from a read error, as a much more abundant clone is one base away. The rearrangement uses TRBV7-2 and TRBJ2-3; 9 bases are shared with TRBD1. The end of the DNA is better explained by TRBJ2-1, so the J call may be wrong. The germline V gene encodes CDR1 SGHTA and CDR2 FQGNSA. This CDR3 has 17 amino acids. CDR3 coding DNA: TGTGCCAGCACCTTAGAGGTGTGGGGACAGGGTTACAATGAGCAGTTCTTC. This sequence encodes CASTLEVWGQGYNEQFF.

This clonotype was recorded many times. The rearrangement links TRBV18 to TRBJ2-1; 9 bases map to TRBD2. The CDR3 loop spans 17 amino acids. Germline CDR1 reads KGHSH; CDR2 reads LQKENI. V shed 2 bases, J shed 5 bases, and the junction held 10 bases outside the gene matches. This chain's CDR3 is CASSPYSSSGGNNEQFF. As DNA, the CDR3 is TGTGCCAGCTCACCATACTCTTCCAGCGGGGGGAACAATGAGCAGTTCTTC.

The table lists this clonotype with many counts. This chain joins TRBV30 and TRBJ1-5; weak D call: TRBD1 (6 bases). V gave up 0 bases and J gave up 7 bases, with 13 bases separating them. Per germline, CDR1 GTSNPN and CDR2 SVGIG (reference sequence). The CDR3 has 14 residues. DNA for the CDR3: TGTGCCTGGAGTGTACCGGGACATCACCAGCCCCAGCATTTT. Amino acid sequence: CAWSVPGHHQPQHF.